The T cell receptor beta chain described here comes from a study of blood T cells in healthy people across ages. Regarding the study as a whole: A strong correlation was found between TCR beta diversity and the percentage of naive T cells. With unsorted PBMCs, a conclusive comparison of naive versus antigen-experienced cells was not possible. Fewer expanded clones and more diversity marked long-lived versus aged donors.

A second about 7 to 12 cycle PCR used barcoded and J-beta primers. Per-sample output comprised a minimum of 3 million paired-end reads containing CDR3. From the 5' RACE reads, TCRdb called clonotypes with MiXCR, one entry per CDR3 protein. The sample lists about 1.7 million distinct CDR3 sequences; roughly 28% were seen once. Germline CDR1 is SQVTM and CDR2 is ANQGSEA. The CDR3 length is 14 residues. The J segment lost 8 bases and the V segment lost 6 bases, leaving 8 bases of the junction unmatched. Regarding this clonotype: Its antigen is not known.

Sequencing used blood. The chain recombines TRBV29-1 with TRBJ2-1; 12 bases line up with TRBD1. The sequence was obtained from a woman in her twenties or thirties in good health. The CDR3 loop reads CSVARGQGADEQFF. Written as DNA, the CDR3 is TGCAGCGTGGCCCGGGGACAGGGGGCCGATGAGCAGTTCTTC.